This is a list of T cell receptor beta chains from one sample in a study of blood T cell repertoires in COVID-19. Profiling relied on immunoSEQ multiplex PCR, and the TCRdb table lists in-frame clones only, not all of them. The sample includes tens of thousands of clones, about 80% of them seen just once. The sequenced sample was peripheral blood. The receptors here all came from a human donor in a cohort sampled during active COVID-19. Both conserved end residues are part of each CDR3. D genes are given only for firm matches. The size entry is marked missing in some rows and otherwise reads once, few, many or a size class.

D,size,J,V,CDR3,DNA
.,.,TRBJ1-1,TRBV14,CASSQDIRVGAFF,TGTGCCAGCAGCCAAGATATCAGGGTCGGAGCTTTCTTT
TRBD1,.,TRBJ2-2,TRBV5-5,CASSSTGANTGELFF,TGTGCCAGCAGTTCGACAGGGGCCAACACCGGGGAGCTGTTTTTT
.,.,TRBJ2-1,TRBV2,CASCGGGVEQFF,TGTGCCAGCTGTGGAGGGGGGGTTGAGCAGTTCTTC
.,once,TRBJ2-1,TRBV7-6,CASSRRGSGFSSYNEQFF,TGTGCCAGCAGCCGGCGGGGCAGCGGATTCAGCTCCTACAATGAGCAGTTCTTC
TRBD2,.,TRBJ2-7,TRBV7-2,CASSPSGGSYEQYF,TGTGCCAGCAGCCCTAGCGGGGGGTCCTACGAGCAGTACTTC
TRBD2,.,TRBJ2-3,TRBV5-1,CASSLATSAYTDTQYF,TGCGCCAGCAGCTTGGCAACTAGCGCATACACAGATACGCAGTATTTT
TRBD1,.,TRBJ1-1,TRBV12-3/TRBV12-4,CASSSDQGAEAFF,TGTGCCAGCAGTTCAGATCAGGGGGCGGAAGCTTTCTTT
TRBD2,.,TRBJ2-3,TRBV9,CASSDSGGSDTQYF,TGTGCCAGCAGCGATAGCGGGGGCTCAGATACGCAGTATTTT
.,.,TRBJ2-2,TRBV2,CASSVRGRGNTGELFF,TGTGCCAGCAGTGTGAGGGGGCGGGGGAACACCGGGGAGCTGTTTTTT
TRBD2,.,TRBJ2-1,TRBV27,CASSLFVAGGHNEQFF,TGTGCCAGCAGTTTATTTGTCGCGGGGGGTCACAATGAGCAGTTCTTC
.,.,TRBJ2-5,TRBV6-6,CASKTTQETQYF,TGTGCCAGCAAGACTACCCAAGAGACCCAGTACTTC
TRBD1,.,TRBJ2-2,TRBV5-1,CASSWTGSTGELFF,TGCGCCAGCAGCTGGACAGGGTCCACCGGGGAGCTGTTTTTT
.,.,TRBJ1-2,TRBV28,CASSLFGQTRDYGYTF,TGTGCCAGCAGTTTATTTGGGCAGACCAGAGACTATGGCTACACCTTC
TRBD2,.,TRBJ2-1,TRBV30,CAWSVPQPAGVTNEQFF,TGTGCCTGGAGTGTACCCCAGCCAGCGGGAGTAACCAATGAGCAGTTCTTC
.,.,TRBJ1-1,TRBV28,CASSSFSGMNTEAFF,TGTGCCAGCAGTTCTTTTTCGGGGATGAACACTGAAGCTTTCTTT
TRBD1,.,TRBJ1-1,TRBV18,CASSRRDRTTLEAFF,TGTGCCAGCTCACGCCGGGACAGAACCACACTTGAAGCTTTCTTT
.,.,TRBJ1-4,TRBV19,CASMGHRPNEKLFF,TGTGCCAGTATGGGCCACCGACCTAATGAAAAACTGTTTTTT
.,.,TRBJ2-3,TRBV7-2,CASSLAVTGGDTQYF,TGTGCCAGCAGCTTAGCGGTGACAGGTGGAGATACGCAGTATTTT
.,.,TRBJ1-2,TRBV7-2,CASSLRQGYGYTF,TGTGCCAGCAGCTTACGGCAGGGCTATGGCTACACCTTC
.,.,TRBJ1-3,TRBV5-1,CASRSGTLRGNTIYF,TGCGCCAGCCGGAGCGGGACTCTACGGGGAAACACCATATATTTT
.,.,TRBJ2-5,TRBV6-5,CASSYSGAGETQYF,TGTGCCAGCAGTTACTCAGGGGCAGGGGAGACCCAGTACTTC
TRBD2,.,TRBJ2-2,TRBV7-3,CASSSTSGANTGELFF,TGTGCCAGCAGCTCGACTAGCGGGGCGAACACCGGGGAGCTGTTTTTT
.,.,TRBJ1-2,TRBV4-1,CASRETGINYGYTF,TGCGCCAGCAGAGAAACAGGGATAAACTATGGCTACACCTTC
.,.,TRBJ2-1,TRBV28,CASSLLSRGNSYNEQFF,TGTGCCAGCAGTCTCCTGTCCCGGGGGAACTCCTACAATGAGCAGTTCTTC
.,.,TRBJ1-5,TRBV6-5,CASSRGNQPQHF,TGTGCCAGCAGTCGAGGGAATCAGCCCCAGCATTTT
.,.,TRBJ2-2,TRBV6-5,CASSTGTSKLGELFF,TGTGCCAGCAGTACCGGGACTTCTAAACTCGGGGAGCTGTTTTTT
.,once,TRBJ1-3,TRBV5-6,CASSLYRVGNTIYF,TGTGCCAGCAGCTTGTACAGGGTTGGAAACACCATATATTTT
TRBD1,.,TRBJ2-7,TRBV7-2,CASSLTPGQGAWEQYF,TGTGCCAGCAGCTTAACACCGGGACAGGGGGCTTGGGAGCAGTACTTC
TRBD2,.,TRBJ2-1,TRBV7-2,CASSPPTSSEQFF,TGTGCCAGCAGCCCACCGACTAGCAGTGAGCAGTTCTTC
TRBD1,.,TRBJ1-2,TRBV5-1,CASSLDPGAWTGENGYTF,TGCGCCAGCAGCTTGGATCCCGGCGCCTGGACAGGCGAAAATGGCTACACCTTC
.,.,TRBJ2-4,TRBV1,CTSSQEDWRGDGGAKNIQYF,TGCACCAGCAGCCAAGAAGACTGGCGGGGGGACGGGGGAGCCAAAAACATTCAGTACTTC